A selection of T cell receptor beta chains follows, all from one sample in a study of shared clonotypes between healthy human individuals. Repertoires were generated with immunoSEQ multiplex PCR, while TCRdb's copy carries only in-frame clones and drops some. The table lists fewer than 350,000 clones, around 87% of them singletons, with roughly 17% in the top ten. Sequencing input: memory CD8+ T cells sorted from blood. The receptors stem from a man aged 18-30 years in good health. Both conserved end residues are part of each CDR3. A D gene is named only where the DNA matches it firmly. Some rows have no size entry. The others give once, few or many, or a class for an expanded clone.

j_call | clone_size | v_call | d_call | cdr3_aa | cdr3_nt
TRBJ1-1 | NA | TRBV5-1 | TRBD1 | CASSSRMGTDLEAFF | TGCGCCAGCAGCTCGCGAATGGGGACAGACTTGGAAGCTTTCTTT
TRBJ1-1 | once | TRBV28 | NA | CASSSNLLVARTEAFF | TGTGCCAGCAGTTCCAACCTCCTCGTTGCGAGGACTGAAGCTTTCTTT
TRBJ1-5 | once | TRBV19 | NA | CASSIGGEWDSNQPQHF | TGTGCCAGTAGTATAGGGGGCGAGTGGGATAGCAATCAGCCCCAGCATTTT
TRBJ1-5 | NA | TRBV4-1 | NA | CASSQWTEMRQPQHF | TGCGCCAGCAGCCAATGGACCGAGATGCGTCAGCCCCAGCATTTT
TRBJ1-4 | NA | TRBV4-3 | NA | CASSQVHDDPTNEKLFF | TGCGCCAGCAGCCAAGTCCACGATGATCCAACTAATGAAAAACTGTTTTTT
TRBJ1-1 | once | TRBV2 | NA | CASGPGVSTEAFF | TGTGCCAGCGGTCCGGGTGTGTCCACTGAAGCTTTCTTT
TRBJ2-2 | NA | TRBV5-1 | NA | CASTTGMSGELFF | TGCGCCAGCACCACCGGGATGTCCGGGGAGCTGTTTTTT
TRBJ2-7 | NA | TRBV27 | TRBD2 | CASSPLWTSDSYEQYF | TGTGCCAGCAGCCCTCTTTGGACTAGCGATTCCTACGAGCAGTACTTC
TRBJ2-3 | NA | TRBV2 | TRBD2 | CASSFSGGGSDTQYF | TGTGCCAGCTCCTTTAGCGGGGGGGGCTCAGATACGCAGTATTTT
TRBJ2-7 | NA | TRBV9 | NA | CASSVEGSGLYEQYF | TGTGCCAGCAGCGTGGAGGGATCGGGGCTCTACGAGCAGTACTTC
TRBJ2-2 | NA | TRBV28 | NA | CATRPGGTGELFF | TGTGCCACTCGGCCCGGTGGCACCGGGGAGCTGTTTTTT
TRBJ2-7 | NA | TRBV28 | NA | CASSLPGESAYEQYF | TGTGCCAGCAGTCTCCCCGGGGAGAGTGCCTACGAGCAGTACTTC
TRBJ2-7 | NA | TRBV11-2 | TRBD1 | CASSWDSGGYEQYF | TGTGCCAGCAGCTGGGACAGTGGAGGATACGAGCAGTACTTC
TRBJ2-7 | NA | TRBV11-2 | NA | CASSSISYEQYF | TGTGCCAGCAGCTCCATCTCCTACGAGCAGTACTTC
TRBJ2-7 | NA | TRBV11-2 | TRBD1 | CASSKRTGGHEQYF | TGTGCCAGCAGCAAGAGGACAGGGGGCCACGAGCAGTACTTC
TRBJ1-2 | NA | TRBV5-6 | NA | CASSSLAVDLSYGYTF | TGTGCCAGCAGCTCGCTAGCGGTGGATTTATCCTATGGCTACACCTTC
TRBJ2-2 | few | TRBV11-2 | NA | CASSYSNTGELFF | TGTGCCAGCAGCTACTCTAACACCGGGGAGCTGTTTTTT
TRBJ1-1 | many | TRBV19 | NA | CASNYGGEAFF | TGTGCCAGTAACTACGGGGGCGAAGCTTTCTTT
TRBJ1-2 | NA | TRBV6-5 | NA | CASSYSEGGYGYTF | TGTGCCAGCAGTTACTCGGAGGGAGGCTATGGCTACACCTTC